A single sample is the source of the 11 T cell receptor beta chains below, sequenced in a study of blood T cell repertoires in COVID-19. Libraries were prepared by immunoSEQ multiplex PCR; TCRdb keeps only in-frame clonotypes and omits some of them. Of about 530,000 clones in the sample, around 90% are singletons; the top ten hold roughly 8.3%. The specimen sequenced was peripheral blood. Every receptor here comes from a woman aged 45 to 65 with COVID-19, enrolled during active disease.

This chain joins TRBV7-8 and TRBJ1-2; no reliable D call. Trimming removed 0 bases from V and 8 bases from J, with 10 bases in between. Germline values: CDR1 SGHVS, CDR2 FQNEAQ. The CDR3 is made up of 13 amino acids. The CDR3 protein is CASSLAQGSGYTF. In nucleotides, the CDR3 is TGTGCCAGCAGCTTAGCGCAAGGGAGCGGCTACACCTTC.

The chain joins TRBV11-2 to TRBJ2-3; 8 bases match TRBD2. J was trimmed by 6 bases and V by 3 bases; bases with no gene match: 14. Germline V gene lookup returns CDR1 SGHAT and CDR2 FQNNGV. CDR3 length: 17 amino acids. CDR3 coding DNA: TGTGCCAGCAGCTTTCCCACCGGCCGGGGGGGTGGGGATACGCAGTATTTT. Protein sequence: CASSFPTGRGGGDTQYF.

CDR3: CASSIMRPTGYIEKLFF. The CDR3 nucleotides read TGTGCCAGCAGTATCATGCGACCGACAGGGTATATTGAAAAACTGTTTTTT. This sequence joins TRBV28 and TRBJ1-4, with TRBD1 matching 7 bases. The germline V gene has CDR1 MDHEN and CDR2 SYDVKM. The CDR3 runs 17 residues. V was clipped by 5 bases and J by 7 bases; unmatched bases: 16.

The genes are TRBV6-2 or TRBV6-3 and TRBJ2-3, with TRBD2 matching 7 bases. Per germline, CDR1 MNHEY and CDR2 SVGEGT. The CDR3 is 16 residues long. J gave up 2 bases and V 5 bases, and 10 bases lay outside the gene matches. CDR3 region: CASSRLSGAPTDTQYF. DNA of the CDR3: TGTGCCAGCAGTCGTCTGAGCGGGGCCCCCACAGATACGCAGTATTTT.

The chain is built from TRBV6-5 and TRBJ2-7, with 7 bases lining up with TRBD1. The trim removed 6 bases at V and 5 bases at J, leaving 4 bases unmatched. The germline gives CDR1 MNHEY, CDR2 SVGAGI. The CDR3 loop spans 12 amino acids. In nucleotides, the CDR3 is TGTGCCAGCAGCCAGCAGGGGGACGAGCAGTACTTC. Protein: CASSQQGDEQYF.

The chain is built from TRBV7-9 and TRBJ1-1, with D uncertain. V was trimmed by 4 bases and J by 0 bases, leaving 6 bases between them. The germline V gene has CDR1 SEHNR and CDR2 FQNEAQ (reference sequence). This CDR3 comprises 13 residues. The CDR3, as DNA: TGTGCCAGCAGCTCTGAGTTGAACACTGAAGCTTTCTTT. Translating it yields CASSSELNTEAFF.

V is TRBV3-1 (or the pseudogene TRBV3-2) and J is TRBJ1-2; 11 bases agree with TRBD1. The V segment lost 4 bases and the J segment 0 bases; nucleotides outside the gene matches: 4. Germline V lookup: CDR1 LGHDT, CDR2 YNNKEL (reference sequence). CDR3 length: 16 amino acids. This CDR3 reads CASSRTGGRANYGYTF. The CDR3 DNA sequence: TGTGCCAGCAGCCGGACAGGGGGCAGAGCTAACTATGGCTACACCTTC.

This chain connects TRBV2 to TRBJ1-4; no reliable D call. This CDR3 contains 13 residues. The V and J ends lost 6 bases and 7 bases respectively, with 12 bases between them. Germline CDR1 and CDR2: SNHLY and FYNNEI. The CDR3 DNA reads as TGTGCCAGCAGGAGAGGGTTAGGTGAAAAACTGTTTTTT. It specifies CASRRGLGEKLFF.

The CDR3 protein is CASSVFIGTDTQYF. In nucleotides, the CDR3 is TGTGCCAGCAGCGTATTTATCGGCACAGATACGCAGTATTTT. The chain links TRBV9 to TRBJ2-3; D ambiguous. The V end was cut by 1 base, the J end by 1 base, with 7 bases between. This CDR3 has 14 amino acids. CDR1 is SGDLS, CDR2 YYNGEE, per germline.

The chain carries TRBV6-6 and TRBJ2-5, with a tentative D call TRBD1 (5 bases). The CDR3 has 11 amino acids. V lost 8 bases to trimming and J lost 5 bases, with 9 bases between them. Looked up from germline, CDR1 is MNHNY and CDR2 is SVGAGI (reference sequence). The CDR3 DNA reads as TGTGCCAGCCGACAGTCGGAGACCCAGTACTTC. It codes for CASRQSETQYF.

As DNA, the CDR3 is TGTGCCAGCAGCTTGCGATCCGGGACAGAAAATTCACCCCTCCACTTT. Translated, it gives CASSLRSGTENSPLHF. The chain is built from TRBV11-3 and TRBJ1-6; TRBD1 matches 7 bases. J was trimmed by 7 bases and V by 3 bases; bases with no gene match: 9. This CDR3 is 16 amino acids long. The V gene's germline CDR1 is SGHNT and CDR2 YENEEA.